There are a few counts of the clone carrying this T cell receptor beta chain. Its antigen is unidentified. The sample comes from a study of cytomegalovirus exposure and HLA in healthy donors. In the study overall: When 398 donors were genotyped, roughly 82% of them were found to fall in the Caucasian-associated ancestry cluster.

CDR1 is LGHNA, CDR2 YSLEER, per germline. The CDR3 is 17 amino acids. The V gene lost 0 bases and the J gene lost 0 bases, with 13 bases spanning the gap. Primers for the PCR totalled 60 Vbeta and 13 Jbeta. The table came from immunoSEQ multiplex PCR; TCRdb's copy has only in-frame clones and leaves some out. This sample has some 170,000 clones, with approximately 79% found just once. Study-wide findings and caveats: Many donors shared some public TCRs, even though most TCR sequences were rare. Under in vitro conditions, a few CMV-associated chains were confirmed as specific for CMV antigens.

Each donor was nominally healthy when sampled (though unrecorded immune exposures were likely). The receptor comes from a man in his forties or fifties in good health and CMV-seronegative. The chain is built from TRBV4-3 and TRBJ2-3, with D unresolved. Input material: PBMCs. This chain's CDR3 is CASSQDRNRASTDTQYF. CDR3 coding DNA: TGCGCCAGCAGCCAAGATCGAAACAGAGCTAGCACAGATACGCAGTATTTT.